The clone carrying this T cell receptor (beta chain) was observed at least ten times. The data were taken from a study of blood T cells in healthy people across ages. The germline CDR1 and CDR2 sequences are SQVTM and ANQGSEA. Trimming took 3 bases from V and 6 from J, leaving 8 bases between them. This CDR3 has 11 amino acids. Together with a sample-barcoded 5' primer, a J-beta primer mix was included in a second PCR lasting roughly 6 to 12 cycles. Each CDR3 protein gets one entry after TCRdb re-called the 5' RACE reads with MiXCR. The sample includes about 1.1 million distinct CDR3 sequences, 35% to 40% of them seen just once.

The receptor was derived from a man between 18 and 29 years old in good health. Sequenced input: blood. J is TRBJ1-2 and V is TRBV29-1, with D unclear. Here the CDR3 reads CSVEVRDGYTF. CDR3 in DNA: TGCAGCGTTGAGGTGAGGGATGGCTACACCTTC.